This T cell receptor beta chain was observed in a study of shared clonotypes between healthy human individuals. Repertoires were generated with immunoSEQ multiplex PCR, while TCRdb's copy carries only in-frame clones and drops some. Counted here are about half a million clones, approximately 77% occurring once; the ten biggest clones make up around 12%. The CDR3 consists of 18 residues. After removal of 6 bases from V and 4 bases from J, the junction contained 13 bases not matched to a gene. Germline V gene lookup returns CDR1 MDHEN and CDR2 SYDVKM. Every donor was a Caucasian adult from Nashville, Tennessee.

The receptor was derived from a woman in her thirties or forties in good health. Some clones in this sample may be carry-over from other donors' samples. Input material: PBMCs. The rearrangement joins TRBV28 to TRBJ1-3; 12 bases align to TRBD1. This chain's CDR3 is CASRTPRGTGGSGNTIYF. The DNA of the CDR3 is TGTGCCAGCAGGACACCGCGGGGGACAGGGGGCTCGGGAAACACCATATATTTT.